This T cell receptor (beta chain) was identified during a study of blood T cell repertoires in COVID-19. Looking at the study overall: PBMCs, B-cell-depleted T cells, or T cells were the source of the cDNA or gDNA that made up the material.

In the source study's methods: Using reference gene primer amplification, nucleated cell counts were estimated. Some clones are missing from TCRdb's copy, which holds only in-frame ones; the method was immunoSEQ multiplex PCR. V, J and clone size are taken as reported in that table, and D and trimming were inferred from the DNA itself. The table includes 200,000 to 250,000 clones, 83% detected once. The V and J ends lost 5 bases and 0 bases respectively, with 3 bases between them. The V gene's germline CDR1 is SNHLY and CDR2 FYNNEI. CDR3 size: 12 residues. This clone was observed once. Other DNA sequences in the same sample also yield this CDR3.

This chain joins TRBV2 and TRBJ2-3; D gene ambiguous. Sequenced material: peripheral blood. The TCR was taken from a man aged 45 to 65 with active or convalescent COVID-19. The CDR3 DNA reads TGTGCCAGCAGTCCGAGCACAGATACGCAGTATTTT. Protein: CASSPSTDTQYF.